This note documents a single TCR beta chain sequence. This sample was taken from a study of control samples from healthy donors and cancer patients. Measured with immunoSEQ multiplex PCR; TCRdb has only the in-frame clones, and not every one. This table has some 140,000 clones, about 95% appearing once. The material sequenced was PBMCs. This clonotype originated in a man aged 55 to 69 with colorectal cancer.

The CDR3 DNA sequence: TGTGCCAGTAGTATCACAGCGGATAGCAATCAGCCCCAGCATTTT. It codes for CASSITADSNQPQHF. The chain couples TRBV19 to TRBJ1-5; no reliable D call. V was cut by 3 bases and J by 0 bases, with 9 bases left in between. The CDR3 is 15 amino acids. Germline V CDR1 and CDR2: LNHDA, SQIVND (reference sequence).